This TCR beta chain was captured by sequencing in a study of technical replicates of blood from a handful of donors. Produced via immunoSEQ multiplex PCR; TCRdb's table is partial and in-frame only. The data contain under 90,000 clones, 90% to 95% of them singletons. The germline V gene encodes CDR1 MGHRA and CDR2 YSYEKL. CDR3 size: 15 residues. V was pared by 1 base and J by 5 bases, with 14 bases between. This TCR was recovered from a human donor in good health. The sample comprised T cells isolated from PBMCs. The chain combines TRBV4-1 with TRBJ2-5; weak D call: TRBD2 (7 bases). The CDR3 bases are TGCGCCAGCAGCCAAGCTAGCGGAGGGGGGGAGACCCAGTACTTC. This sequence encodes CASSQASGGGETQYF.